Listed here are 24 T cell receptor beta chains from one sample, sequenced in a study of blood T cell repertoires in COVID-19. TCRdb's table, derived via immunoSEQ multiplex PCR, lists solely in-frame clones and lacks some. Of about 150,000 clones in the sample, approximately 83% were seen once. Sequencing was done on a sample of peripheral blood. These receptors were collected from a man aged 65 to 85 with active or convalescent COVID-19.

The chain combines TRBV27 with TRBJ2-1; 11 bases agree with TRBD1. There are 14 residues in the CDR3. CDR1 and CDR2 from the germline V gene are MNHEY and SMNVEV (reference sequence). Losses at the gene ends were 5 bases for V and 9 bases for J; bases not matched to a gene: 6. Here the CDR3 DNA reads TGTGCCAGCAGTATGGACAGGGGGCGAGGTGAGCAGTTCTTC. Translation gives CASSMDRGRGEQFF.

This chain joins TRBV19 and TRBJ1-5; TRBD1 matches 10 bases. Trimming cost V 7 bases and J 4 bases; bases outside gene matches: 4. The CDR3 extends over 14 amino acids. CDR1 LNHDA and CDR2 SQIVND come from the germline V gene (reference sequence). The CDR3 reads CASTTGQGNQPQHF. CDR3 bases: TGTGCCAGTACCACGGGACAGGGGAATCAGCCCCAGCATTTT.

CDR3 region: CASCLWEDPETQYF. In nucleotides, the CDR3 is TGTGCCAGCTGCCTCTGGGAGGACCCAGAGACCCAGTACTTC. The rearrangement uses TRBV18 and TRBJ2-5, with a possible D match to TRBD2 (6 bases). CDR1 and CDR2 from the germline V gene are KGHSH and LQKENI. CDR3 length equals 14 residues. Trimming removed 7 bases from V and 4 bases from J, with 16 bases in between.

The chain recombines TRBV5-1 with TRBJ2-7, with TRBD1 matching 7 bases. The V gene end was trimmed by 0 bases and the J gene end by 4 bases; junction bases not matched to a gene: 7. From germline, CDR1 is SGHRS and CDR2 YFSETQ. This CDR3 spans 15 amino acids. CDR3 DNA: TGCGCCAGCAGCTTGGGACAGGGAGAAGTTTACGAGCAGTACTTC. Its protein is CASSLGQGEVYEQYF.

The chain has TRBV6-1 and TRBJ2-3; the match to TRBD2 covers 9 bases. The CDR3 totals 17 residues. CDR1 MNHNS and CDR2 SASEGT come from the germline V gene. J was trimmed by 4 bases and V by 3 bases; bases with no gene match: 11. The CDR3, as DNA: TGTGCCAGCAGTGACCCGAACGTAGCGGGAGTGTCAGATACGCAGTATTTT. It is translated as CASSDPNVAGVSDTQYF.

The chain recombines TRBV6-6 with TRBJ2-4; TRBD1 agrees at 8 bases. J lost 4 bases, V lost 5 bases, and 13 bases had no gene match. From germline, CDR1 is MNHNY and CDR2 SVGAGI (reference sequence). The CDR3 runs 17 residues. CDR3 DNA sequence: TGTGCCAGCAGTCCCATTTCTCAGGGGGCGAGGAAAAACATTCAGTACTTC. This sequence encodes CASSPISQGARKNIQYF.

There are a few counts of this clone. This chain uses TRBV5-1 with TRBJ1-2; no clear D gene. The CDR3 covers 15 residues. Germline CDR1 and CDR2: SGHRS and YFSETQ. Trimming removed 7 bases at V and 4 bases at J, with 20 bases between. CDR3 protein: CASSWARAESYGYTF. The CDR3 DNA reads as TGCGCCAGCTCCTGGGCGCGAGCGGAAAGCTATGGCTACACCTTC.

The chain is built from TRBV6-5 and TRBJ1-5; D unclear. This CDR3 is 13 amino acids long. Germline loops: CDR1 MNHEY, CDR2 SVGAGI. The V gene lost 4 bases and the J gene lost 5 bases, with 9 bases spanning the gap. The CDR3 coding sequence is TGTGCCAGCAGTTTGGAGTTCGATCAGCCCCAGCATTTT. This gives the protein CASSLEFDQPQHF.

The chain employs TRBV18 and TRBJ1-5; 7 nucleotides match TRBD1. CDR1 KGHSH and CDR2 LQKENI come from the germline V gene. Germline trimming cut 3 bases from V and 3 bases from J; bases unmatched to any gene: 2. CDR3 length equals 14 residues. The CDR3 is CASSPGTDNQPQHF. CDR3 DNA sequence: TGTGCCAGCTCACCCGGGACAGACAATCAGCCCCAGCATTTT.

The V call is TRBV28, the J call TRBJ2-7; 16 bases are shared with TRBD2. The germline V gene has CDR1 MDHEN and CDR2 SYDVKM. There are 16 residues in the CDR3. The trim removed 5 bases at V and 2 bases at J, leaving 3 bases unmatched. In nucleotides, the CDR3 is TGTGCCAGCAGTCTCGGGACTAGCGGGAGGGCCTACGAGCAGTACTTC. Its translation is CASSLGTSGRAYEQYF. The complete variable domain, with remaining parts taken from reference TRBV28 and TRBJ2-7, reads DVKVTQSSRYLVKRTGEKVFLECVQDMDHENMFWYRQDPGLGLRLIYFSYDVKMKEKGDIPEGYSVSREKKERFSLILESASTNQTSMYLCASSLGTSGRAYEQYFGPGTRLTVT.

CDR3 coding DNA: TGTGCCACCCCCATGGGAACAGGGGGTATGGTACCCCAGTACTTC. The encoded protein is CATPMGTGGMVPQYF. V and J are TRBV2 and TRBJ2-5; TRBD1 matches at 8 bases. This CDR3 has 15 amino acids. Germline V gene data show CDR1 as SNHLY and CDR2 as FYNNEI. Trimming at V came to 10 bases and at J to 9 bases, leaving 19 bases not matched to a gene.

The table lists this clone with a count of one. One end of the junction does not line up with germline, which may come from a read error. The chain combines TRBV12-5 with TRBJ1-2; no clear D gene. CDR3 length: 12 amino acids. CDR1 is LGHNT and CDR2 is FRNRAP in the germline V gene. The CDR3 is CASAGGNYGYTF. In DNA, the CDR3 is TGTGCCAGTGCAGGAGGAAACTATGGCTACACCTTC.

The chain couples TRBV7-9 to TRBJ1-1; tentatively, D is TRBD1 (5 bases). Germline assignment: CDR1 SEHNR and CDR2 FQNEAQ (reference sequence). The CDR3 contains 13 residues. With 6 bases removed from V and 3 bases from J, the gap between germline ends came to 11 bases. CDR3 sequence (DNA): TGTGCCAGCAGTCGCAGGGCCGACACTGAAGCTTTCTTT. Amino acid sequence: CASSRRADTEAFF.

CDR3 in amino acids: CASSHQVGYNEQFF. DNA for the CDR3: TGCGCCAGCAGCCACCAGGTTGGTTACAATGAGCAGTTCTTC. The rearrangement links TRBV4-3 to TRBJ2-1; D call uncertain. This CDR3 is 14 amino acids long. V lost 3 bases, J lost 4 bases, and 10 bases lay in between. Germline V gene lookup returns CDR1 LGHNA and CDR2 YSLEER.

The chain combines TRBV9 with TRBJ1-2; the match to TRBD1 covers 7 bases. The CDR3 covers 14 residues. CDR1 is SGDLS, CDR2 YYNGEE, per germline. V lost 0 bases, J lost 7 bases, and 6 bases stayed unmatched. The CDR3 coding sequence is TGTGCCAGCAGCGTAGGTGGACAGGTTGGTGGCTACACCTTC. Encoded protein: CASSVGGQVGGYTF.

CDR3 nucleotide sequence: TGTGCCATAGCCTGGGAGGGGCACGTCTACAATGAGCAGTTCTTC. Its protein product is CAIAWEGHVYNEQFF. The chain couples TRBV10-3 to TRBJ2-1; 7 bases align to TRBD2. The CDR3 totals 15 residues. CDR1 is ENHRY and CDR2 is SYGVKD in the germline V gene. Losses at the gene ends were 9 bases for V and 3 bases for J; bases not matched to a gene: 11.

The DNA for the CDR3 is TGCGCCAGCAGCCAAGACCCTAGCGGCGAGACCCAGTACTTC. This sequence encodes CASSQDPSGETQYF. The rearrangement uses TRBV4-1 and TRBJ2-5, with 7 bases that match TRBD2. This CDR3 contains 14 residues. V was pared by 0 bases and J by 5 bases, with 3 bases of the junction left unmatched. CDR1 MGHRA and CDR2 YSYEKL come from the germline V gene.

The table lists this clone with a few counts. J is TRBJ2-2 and V is TRBV4-1, with D tentatively TRBD2 (5 bases). This CDR3 is 17 amino acids long. Trimming cost V 0 bases and J 8 bases, with 19 bases left between them. CDR1 is MGHRA and CDR2 is YSYEKL in the germline V gene. CDR3 sequence reads: CASSQEALGLLAGELFF. CDR3 DNA: TGCGCCAGCAGCCAAGAGGCTCTAGGGCTGCTAGCAGGGGAGCTGTTTTTT.

The J gene is TRBJ1-2, the V gene TRBV19; D is uncertain. CDR1 is LNHDA, CDR2 SQIVND, per germline (reference sequence). With 7 bases removed from V and 0 bases from J, the gap between germline ends came to 9 bases. The CDR3 totals 13 residues. As DNA, the CDR3 is TGTGCCAGTAACTGGGCCCCTAACTATGGCTACACCTTC. Translated: CASNWAPNYGYTF. Variable domain in full (rest from reference TRBV19 and TRBJ1-2): DGGITQSPKYLFRKEGQNVTLSCEQNLNHDAMYWYRQDPGQGLRLIYYSQIVNDFQKGDIAEGYSVSREKKESFPLTVTSAQKNPTAFYLCASNWAPNYGYTFGSGTRLTVV.

V is TRBV11-2 and J is TRBJ2-7; 14 nucleotides match TRBD2. This CDR3 has 13 residues. Germline CDR1 SGHAT, CDR2 FQNNGV. The V gene end was trimmed by 6 bases and the J gene end by 5 bases; junction bases not matched to a gene: 0. CDR3 residues: CASRGLAGDEQYF. The CDR3 DNA is TGTGCCAGCAGGGGACTAGCGGGAGACGAGCAGTACTTC.

The chain is built from TRBV21-1 and TRBJ1-1. TRBV21-1 is noted as a pseudogene. This CDR3 spans 16 amino acids. CDR3 coding DNA: TGTGCCAGCAGCCCCCCGAGGGAACCCACGGGCACTGAAGCTTTCTTT. Translating it yields CASSPPREPTGTEAFF.

J is TRBJ2-7 and V is TRBV18, with a tentative D call TRBD2 (5 bases). V was trimmed by 2 bases and J by 0 bases, leaving 11 bases between them. This CDR3 spans 15 amino acids. The germline gives CDR1 KGHSH, CDR2 LQKENI. This chain's CDR3 is CASSPGLLRSYEQYF. CDR3 bases: TGTGCCAGCTCACCAGGACTCCTCCGCTCCTACGAGCAGTACTTC.

The genes are TRBV11-2 and TRBJ1-3, with a possible D match to TRBD1 (5 bases). The CDR3 is 14 residues long. The V end was cut by 2 bases, the J end by 4 bases, with 9 bases between. Germline CDR1 and CDR2: SGHAT and FQNNGV. The DNA of the CDR3 is TGTGCCAGCAGCTTATCGGGGGGAGGAAACACCATATATTTT. It codes for CASSLSGGGNTIYF.

This clone came up once. Here the CDR3 reads CASSLDLAGASSYEQYF. CDR3 bases: TGTGCCAGCAGCTTAGATCTCGCGGGGGCGAGCTCCTACGAGCAGTACTTC. The V call is TRBV11-2, the J call TRBJ2-7, with TRBD2 as a possible D gene (7 bases). The germline V and J ends were trimmed by 0 bases and 0 bases, with 15 bases remaining between them. Germline V lookup: CDR1 SGHAT, CDR2 FQNNGV. The CDR3 totals 17 residues.